This TCR beta chain was sequenced for a study of blood T cell repertoires in COVID-19 (TCRdb year 2020). Background on the whole study: Collaborator samples came from the United States, Italy and Spain and covered acute and convalescent phases of COVID-19. Sample metadata almost always included a de-identified subject ID, COVID-19 status, age in years and sex. The material from the prospective study consisted of cDNA or gDNA derived from T cells, B-cell-depleted T cells, or PBMCs. A freely available public database, intended as a resource for researchers studying the immune response to SARS-CoV-2, is where the repertoires were released. Where available, HLA class I and class II types were obtained from metadata supplied by the sample provider rather than from assay-based typing. The dataset comprised deeply sampled blood TCRbeta repertoires from subjects exposed to, actively infected with, or recovered from COVID-19. Samples were obtained from the ongoing ImmuneRACE study (first 160 participants) and from roughly 1,300 subjects provided by 6 global collaborators.

Worth noting for this clone: Its antigen has not been determined. Per-nucleotide qualities are absent, and no much larger clonotype sits a single base away.

The immunoSEQ Assay, a bias-controlled multiplex PCR, was used to amplify TCRbeta CDR3 regions from genomic DNA. In the original analysis: The number of nucleated cells in each sample was estimated from the amplification of reference gene primers within the assay. Sequence reads were collapsed and filtered to measure the absolute abundance of every unique TCRbeta CDR3 rearrangement. For each sample, productive Simpson clonality was calculated by taking the square root of Simpson's diversity index across productive rearrangements. The clones in this table, taken by TCRdb from immuneACCESS, are in-frame only. Not every clone is retained; where verified, under half of the shortfall comes from an unresolved V gene, and the cause of the rest is unknown. The DNA gave D and trimming, while V, J and clone size come from that table. The sample table lists under 200,000 clones, about 88% of them with a count of one. The ten largest clones capture more than 0.75% of the sample.

On the study overall, not on this receptor specifically: The amount of clinical and demographic metadata varied by source and participant and was provided uncurated.

Enrolling through a virtual design, the prospective study's participants ranged in age from roughly 18 to 89 years and lived across about two dozen United States geographic areas. In the prospective study, participants were assigned to cohorts based on the clinical history participants reported in a screening survey and a study questionnaire. Recovered participants in ImmuneRACE Cohort 3 were defined as having two consecutive negative NP/OP PCR tests, clearance from a healthcare professional, or resolution of symptoms. Mobile phlebotomists in the prospective study collected whole blood, serum and a nasopharyngeal or oropharyngeal swab from every participant. Over a roughly two-month period, participants in the prospective study had the option of providing additional blood draws and questionnaires. Before DNA extraction, blood samples from the prospective study were shipped at room temperature or frozen.

The germline V gene encodes CDR1 LGHDT and CDR2 YNNKEL (reference sequence). Including cysteine and phenylalanine, the CDR3 has 17 amino acids. Only the CDR3 part of the read is kept: 51 bases, read in frame from the first base. The trim is 1 base for V and 4 bases for J, with a gap of 17 bases between the germline ends. This sequence was found in a young woman who had recovered from COVID-19. The chain joins TRBV3-1 (or the pseudogene TRBV3-2) to TRBJ2-1, with TRBD2 tentatively as D gene (6 bases match). Sample: PBMCs or T cells enriched from blood (not recorded which). The nucleotides are TGTGCCAGCAGCCAAGGGATTCCGGGAGTTTCTTACAATGAGCAGTTCTTC. Translated, it gives CASSQGIPGVSYNEQFF.